These 3 T cell receptor beta chains share one sample of origin, sequenced in a study of breast tumors, draining lymph nodes, adjacent tissues. Breast cancer patients provided tissue from their axillary draining lymph nodes. TCRdb re-analysed the multiplex PCR reads in MiXCR, keeping a single row per CDR3 protein. The sample lists 130,000 or so distinct CDR3 sequences; about 20% were seen once. Sequenced material: axillary lymph node tissue. The source is a female donor with breast cancer. Some clones in this sample may be carry-over from other donors' samples.

This clonotype has at least ten counts. This rearrangement joins TRBV20-1 to TRBJ1-5, with 8 bases that match TRBD1. Per germline, CDR1 DFQATT and CDR2 SNEGSKA (reference sequence). This CDR3 has 12 amino acids. V shed 7 bases, J shed 5 bases, and the junction held 4 bases outside the gene matches. DNA for the CDR3: TGCAGTGGGGGGACAGGTGATCAGCCCCAGCATTTT. This encodes CSGGTGDQPQHF.

This clonotype came up many times. This chain uses TRBV7-6 with TRBJ2-2, with 14 bases identical to TRBD2. V shed 7 bases and J 4 bases; nucleotides not matched to a gene: 5. The CDR3 contains 16 residues. Germline lookup yields CDR1 SGHVS and CDR2 FNYEAQ. The CDR3 DNA reads TGTGCCAGCAACCGAGGACTAGCGGGAGGCACCGGGGAGCTGTTTTTT. Protein sequence: CASNRGLAGGTGELFF. The full variable domain, with the rest looked up from reference TRBV7-6 and TRBJ2-2, is GAGVSQSPRYKVTKRGQDVALRCDPISGHVSLYWYRQALGQGPEFLTYFNYEAQQDKSGLPNDRFSAERPEGSISTLTIQRTEQRDSAMYRCASNRGLAGGTGELFFGEGSRLTVL.

Ten or more counts support this clonotype. The genes are TRBV7-8 and TRBJ2-7, with D possibly matching TRBD2 (5 bases). The ends were cut back, 5 bases at V and 3 bases at J, with 17 bases in the middle. The CDR3 has 15 residues. Germline loops: CDR1 SGHVS, CDR2 FQNEAQ. CDR3 loop: CASSPDFLRLYEQYF. Here the CDR3 DNA reads TGTGCCAGCAGCCCGGACTTCTTAAGGCTCTACGAGCAGTACTTC.